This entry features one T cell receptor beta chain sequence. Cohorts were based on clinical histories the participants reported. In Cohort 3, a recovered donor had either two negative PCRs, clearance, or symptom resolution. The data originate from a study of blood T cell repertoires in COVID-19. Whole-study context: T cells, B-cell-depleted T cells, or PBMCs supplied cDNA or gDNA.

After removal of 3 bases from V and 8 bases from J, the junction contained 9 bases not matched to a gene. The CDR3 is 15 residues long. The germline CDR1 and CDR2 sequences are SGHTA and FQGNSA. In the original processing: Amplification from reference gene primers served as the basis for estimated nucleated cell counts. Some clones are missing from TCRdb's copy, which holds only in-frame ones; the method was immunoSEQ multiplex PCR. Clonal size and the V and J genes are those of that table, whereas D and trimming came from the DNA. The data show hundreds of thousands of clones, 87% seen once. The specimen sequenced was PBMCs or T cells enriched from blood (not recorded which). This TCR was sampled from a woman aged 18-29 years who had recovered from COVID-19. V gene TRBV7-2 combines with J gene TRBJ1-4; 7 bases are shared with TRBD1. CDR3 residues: CASSFFQGVGEKLFF. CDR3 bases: TGTGCCAGCAGCTTCTTCCAGGGGGTCGGGGAAAAACTGTTTTTT.